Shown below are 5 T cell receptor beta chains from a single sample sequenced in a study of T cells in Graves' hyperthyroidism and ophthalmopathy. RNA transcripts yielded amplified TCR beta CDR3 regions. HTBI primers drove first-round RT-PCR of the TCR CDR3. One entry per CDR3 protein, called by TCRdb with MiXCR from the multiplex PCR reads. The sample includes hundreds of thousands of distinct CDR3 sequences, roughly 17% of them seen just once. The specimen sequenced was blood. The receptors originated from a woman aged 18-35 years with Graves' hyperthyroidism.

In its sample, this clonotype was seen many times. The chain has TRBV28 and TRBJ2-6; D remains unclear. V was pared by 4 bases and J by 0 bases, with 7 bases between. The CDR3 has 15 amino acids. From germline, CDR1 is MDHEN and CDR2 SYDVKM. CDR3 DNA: TGTGCCAGCAGTTCTGGTATCTCTGGGGCCAACGTCCTGACTTTC. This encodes CASSSGISGANVLTF.

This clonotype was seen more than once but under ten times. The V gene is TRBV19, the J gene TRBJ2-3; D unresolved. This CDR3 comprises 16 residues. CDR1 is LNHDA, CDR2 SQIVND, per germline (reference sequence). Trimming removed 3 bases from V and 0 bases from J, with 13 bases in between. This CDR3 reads CASSISLTASTDTQYF. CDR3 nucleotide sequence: TGTGCCAGTAGTATTTCCCTGACGGCAAGCACAGATACGCAGTATTTT.

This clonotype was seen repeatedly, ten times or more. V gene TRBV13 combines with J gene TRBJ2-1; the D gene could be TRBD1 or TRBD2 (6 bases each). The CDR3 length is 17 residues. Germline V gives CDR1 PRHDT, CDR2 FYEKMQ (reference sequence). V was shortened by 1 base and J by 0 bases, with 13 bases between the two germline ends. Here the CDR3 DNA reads TGTGCCAGCAGCTTAGCTGGAGGGACAAGCTCCTACAATGAGCAGTTCTTC. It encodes CASSLAGGTSSYNEQFF.

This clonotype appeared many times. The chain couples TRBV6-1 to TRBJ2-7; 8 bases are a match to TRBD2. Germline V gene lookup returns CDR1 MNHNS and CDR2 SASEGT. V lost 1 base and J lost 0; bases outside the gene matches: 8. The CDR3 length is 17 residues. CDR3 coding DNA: TGTGCCAGCAGTGAAGAGCGAGCGGGGGTCAGCTCCTACGAGCAGTACTTC. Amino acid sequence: CASSEERAGVSSYEQYF.

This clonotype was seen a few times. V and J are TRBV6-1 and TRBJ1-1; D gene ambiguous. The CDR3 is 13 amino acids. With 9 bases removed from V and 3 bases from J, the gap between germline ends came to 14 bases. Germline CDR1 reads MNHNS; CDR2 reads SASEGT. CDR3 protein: CASRSRIHTEAFF. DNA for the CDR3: TGTGCCAGTCGTTCGAGAATACACACTGAAGCTTTCTTT.